The present T cell receptor beta chain was sequenced within a study of cytomegalovirus exposure and HLA in healthy donors. In the study overall: From donors who were HLA-typed, an early data release held about 85 million unique TCRs. In terms of ancestry, the Caucasian-associated cluster contained roughly 81% of the 300 to 400 genotyped donors.

The study's findings and limits: An analysis was carried out later, and it reportedly showed fewer N-insertions in an Asian-associated ancestry cluster than the approximately 670-donor mean. Specificity for CMV antigens was confirmed in vitro for a few of the CMV-associated chains.

Researchers ran the PCR with 60 Vbeta and 13 Jbeta primers. TCRdb's table, derived via immunoSEQ multiplex PCR, lists solely in-frame clones and lacks some. The table lists about 200,000 clones, with approximately 0.74% in the top ten. As concerns this clone: Its antigen is unidentified.

Germline V CDR1 and CDR2: SQVTM, ANQGSEA. The CDR3 totals 16 residues. With 3 bases removed from V and 14 bases from J, the gap between germline ends came to 26 bases. The TCR was taken from a boy younger than 18 in good health and CMV-seronegative. The chain combines TRBV29-1 with TRBJ1-6; D possibly corresponds to TRBD1 (5 bases). Material for sequencing was PBMCs. The CDR3 DNA reads TGCAGCGTTGAGGGGGAGGGAGACTTTTGGGGTTGGACCCTCCACTTT. It translates to CSVEGEGDFWGWTLHF.